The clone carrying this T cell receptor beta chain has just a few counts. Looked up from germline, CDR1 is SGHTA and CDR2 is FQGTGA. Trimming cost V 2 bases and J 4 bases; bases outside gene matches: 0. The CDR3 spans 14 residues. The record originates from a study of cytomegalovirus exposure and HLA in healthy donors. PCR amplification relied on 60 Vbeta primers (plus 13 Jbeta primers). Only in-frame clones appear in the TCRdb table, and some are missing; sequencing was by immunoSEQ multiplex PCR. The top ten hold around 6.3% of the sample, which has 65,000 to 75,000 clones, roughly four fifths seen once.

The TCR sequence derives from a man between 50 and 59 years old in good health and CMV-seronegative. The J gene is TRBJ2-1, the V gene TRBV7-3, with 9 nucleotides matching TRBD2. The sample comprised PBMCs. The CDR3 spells CASSLLAGYNEQFF. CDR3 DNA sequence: TGTGCCAGCAGCTTACTAGCGGGATACAATGAGCAGTTCTTC.